The sequence of this T cell receptor (beta chain) was determined in a study of CD8+ T cells in alopecia areata. In the study overall: Spontaneous alopecia affected the roughly 6-12-month-old C3H/HeJ graft donors, whose skin was transplanted to roughly 6-10-week-old female C3H/HeJ mice. General study findings and limits: Lesional scalp, especially alopecia totalis/universalis, showed higher clonality than normal scalp. Scalp data also include sequences from resident alphabeta T cells of normal skin.

Germline assignment: CDR1 MNHDT and CDR2 YYDKIL. Trimming cost V 6 bases and J 0 bases; bases outside gene matches: 6. The CDR3 runs 17 residues. Reverse transcribed after extraction, RNA yielded cDNA as the sequencing template. TCRdb keeps only in-frame clones here, not all; method: immunoSEQ multiplex PCR. This repertoire lists around 300,000 clones without singletons; about 1.2% sits in the top ten. Markers used for sorting pooled cutaneous lymph node cells were CD4, CD8alpha, NKG2D, NKG2ACE and others. In the case of this clone: As yet, its antigen is unknown. Gene names follow the mouse nomenclature. The CDR3 end lies 4 residues beyond the end of the read and is filled in from the germline J gene.

Sequencing was carried out using CD4+ T cells sorted from a lymph node. The J gene is TRBJ2-5, the V gene TRBV17; 13 bases map to TRBD2. This clonotype originated in a C3H/HeJ mouse with alopecia areata. MHC haplotype here: H2-k. CDR3 sequence: CASRGTGGEFNQDTQYF. CDR3 bases read: TGTGCTAGCAGAGGGACTGGGGGGGAATTTAACCAAGAC.